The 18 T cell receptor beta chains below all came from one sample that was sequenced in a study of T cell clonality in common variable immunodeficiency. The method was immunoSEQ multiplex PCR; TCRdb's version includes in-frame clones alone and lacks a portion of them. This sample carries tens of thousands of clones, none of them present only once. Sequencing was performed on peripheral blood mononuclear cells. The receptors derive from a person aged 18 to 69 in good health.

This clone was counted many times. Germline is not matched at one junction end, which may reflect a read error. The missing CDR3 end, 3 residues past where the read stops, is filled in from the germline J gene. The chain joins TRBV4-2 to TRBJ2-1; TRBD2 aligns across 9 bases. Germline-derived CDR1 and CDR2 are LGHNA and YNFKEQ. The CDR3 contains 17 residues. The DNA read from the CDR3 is TGCGCCAGCAGCCGTGATAAAGCGGGAGGCTCCTACAATGAG. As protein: CASSRDKAGGSYNE. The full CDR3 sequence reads CASSRDKAGGSYNEQFF.

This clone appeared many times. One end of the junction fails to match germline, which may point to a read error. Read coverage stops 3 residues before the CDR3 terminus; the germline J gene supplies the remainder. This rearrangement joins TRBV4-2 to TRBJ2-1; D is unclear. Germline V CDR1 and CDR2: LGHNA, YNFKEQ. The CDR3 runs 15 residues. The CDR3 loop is CASSQEADSYNEQFF. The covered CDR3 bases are TGCGCCAGCAGCCAAGAGGCAGACTCCTACAATGAG.

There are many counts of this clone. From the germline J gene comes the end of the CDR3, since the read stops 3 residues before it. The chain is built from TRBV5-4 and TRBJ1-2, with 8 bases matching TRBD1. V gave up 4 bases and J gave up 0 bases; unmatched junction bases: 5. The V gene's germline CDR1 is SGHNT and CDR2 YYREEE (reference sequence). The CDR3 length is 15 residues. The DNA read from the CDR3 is TGTGCCAGCAGCACCCGGACAGGGACTAACTATGGC. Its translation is CASSTRTGTNYG. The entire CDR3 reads CASSTRTGTNYGYTF.

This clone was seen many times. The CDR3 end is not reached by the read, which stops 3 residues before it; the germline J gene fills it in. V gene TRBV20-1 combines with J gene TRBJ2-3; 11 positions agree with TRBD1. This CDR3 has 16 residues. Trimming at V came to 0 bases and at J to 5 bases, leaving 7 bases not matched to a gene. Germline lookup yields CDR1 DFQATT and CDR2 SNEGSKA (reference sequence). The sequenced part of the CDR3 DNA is TGCAGTGCTAGAGATATGGACAGGGGGCAAAGAGATACG. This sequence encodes CSARDMDRGQRDT. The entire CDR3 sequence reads CSARDMDRGQRDTQYF.

This CDR3 reads CASRSTGDTGELFF. CDR3 DNA (partial): TGCGCCAGCAGGTCTACAGGGGACACCGGGGAG. The chain employs TRBV5-1 and TRBJ2-2; 7 bases are a match to TRBD1. The read stops 3 residues short of the end of the CDR3; the missing end is completed from the germline J gene. The length of the CDR3 is 14 residues. Germline V CDR1 and CDR2: SGHRS, YFSETQ. With V trimmed by 5 bases and J by 3 bases, 4 bases remained unmatched.

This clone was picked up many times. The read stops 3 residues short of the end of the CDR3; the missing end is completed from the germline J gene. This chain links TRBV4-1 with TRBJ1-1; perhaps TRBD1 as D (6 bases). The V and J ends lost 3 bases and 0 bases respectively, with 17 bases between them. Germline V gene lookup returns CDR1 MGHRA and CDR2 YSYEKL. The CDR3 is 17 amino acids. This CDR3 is CASSQSPLGGMNTEAFF. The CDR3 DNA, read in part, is TGCGCCAGCAGCCAGTCCCCCTTAGGGGGAATGAACACTGAA.

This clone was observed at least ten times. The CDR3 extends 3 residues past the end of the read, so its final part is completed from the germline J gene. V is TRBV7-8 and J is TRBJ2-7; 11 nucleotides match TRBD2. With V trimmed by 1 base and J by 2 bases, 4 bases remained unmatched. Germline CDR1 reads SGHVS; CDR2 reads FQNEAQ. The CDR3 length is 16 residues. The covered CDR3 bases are TGTGCCAGCAGCTTAGTGTTAGCGGGAGGGCCCTACGAG. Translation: CASSLVLAGGPYE. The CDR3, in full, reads CASSLVLAGGPYEQYF. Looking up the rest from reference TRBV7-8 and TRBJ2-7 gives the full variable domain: GAGVSQSPRYKVAKRGQDVALRCDPISGHVSLFWYQQALGQGPEFLTYFQNEAQLDKSGLPSDRFFAERPEGSVSTLKIQRTQQEDSAVYLCASSLVLAGGPYEQYFGPGTRLTVT.

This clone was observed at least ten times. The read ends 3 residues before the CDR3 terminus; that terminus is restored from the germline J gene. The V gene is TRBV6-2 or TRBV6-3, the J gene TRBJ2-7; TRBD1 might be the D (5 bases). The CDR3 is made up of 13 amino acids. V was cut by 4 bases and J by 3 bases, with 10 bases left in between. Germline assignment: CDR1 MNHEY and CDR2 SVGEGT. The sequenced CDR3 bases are TGTGCCAGCAGTTTTCGACAGCTCTACGAG. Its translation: CASSFRQLYE. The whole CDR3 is CASSFRQLYEQYF.

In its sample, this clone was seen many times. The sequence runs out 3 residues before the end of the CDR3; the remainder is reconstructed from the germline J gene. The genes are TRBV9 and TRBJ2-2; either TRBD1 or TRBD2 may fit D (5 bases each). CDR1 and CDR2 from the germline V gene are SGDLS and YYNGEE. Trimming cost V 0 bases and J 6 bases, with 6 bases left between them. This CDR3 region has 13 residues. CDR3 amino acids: CASSVGGAGELFF. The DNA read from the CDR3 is TGTGCCAGCAGCGTAGGAGGGGCCGGGGAG.

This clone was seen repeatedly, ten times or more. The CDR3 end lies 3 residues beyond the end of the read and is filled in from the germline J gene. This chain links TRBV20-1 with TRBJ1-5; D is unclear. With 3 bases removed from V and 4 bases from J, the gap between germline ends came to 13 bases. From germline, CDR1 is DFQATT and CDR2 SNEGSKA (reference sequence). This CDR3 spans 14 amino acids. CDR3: CSARPVPGNQPQHF. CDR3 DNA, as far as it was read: TGCAGTGCTAGGCCCGTTCCCGGGAATCAGCCC.

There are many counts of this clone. Partial CDR3 DNA: TGTGCCAGCAGCTTAGTCACTAACACAGATACG. Protein sequence: CASSLVTNTDT. The whole CDR3 sequence reads CASSLVTNTDTQYF. V is TRBV11-3 and J is TRBJ2-3, with no clear D. The CDR3 goes on 3 residues after the read ends, and that part is filled in from the germline J gene. Trimming shortened V by 1 base and J by 2 bases, and 7 bases separated the two germline ends. The CDR3 spans 14 residues. Germline CDR1 and CDR2: SGHNT and YENEEA.

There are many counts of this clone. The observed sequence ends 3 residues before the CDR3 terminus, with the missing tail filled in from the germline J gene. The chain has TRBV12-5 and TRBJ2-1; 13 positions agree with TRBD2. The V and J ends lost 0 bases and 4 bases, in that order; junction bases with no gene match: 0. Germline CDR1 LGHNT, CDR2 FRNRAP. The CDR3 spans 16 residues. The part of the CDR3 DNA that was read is TGTGCTAGTGGTTTGGTACTAGCGGGAGGGTACAATGAG. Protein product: CASGLVLAGGYNE. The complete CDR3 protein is CASGLVLAGGYNEQFF.

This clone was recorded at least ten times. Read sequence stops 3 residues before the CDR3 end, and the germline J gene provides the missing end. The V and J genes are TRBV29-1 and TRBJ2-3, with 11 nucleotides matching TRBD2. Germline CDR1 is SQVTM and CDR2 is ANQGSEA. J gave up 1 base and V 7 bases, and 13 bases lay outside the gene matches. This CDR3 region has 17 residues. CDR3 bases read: TGCAGCGGAATTCCCACCGGGACTAGCGGCCGCACAGATACG. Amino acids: CSGIPTGTSGRTDT. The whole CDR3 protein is CSGIPTGTSGRTDTQYF.

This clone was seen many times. CDR3 loop: CASSLLTGRYGYTF. CDR3 DNA, as far as it was read: TGTGCCAGCAGCTTGTTGACAGGACGTTATGGC. The chain carries TRBV5-4 and TRBJ1-2, with D perhaps matching TRBD1 (6 bases). The CDR3 is cut off 3 residues early in the read; its end comes from the germline J gene. CDR3 length: 14 residues. Germline CDR1 is SGHNT and CDR2 is YYREEE (reference sequence). Trimming took off 1 base at V and 5 bases at J, with 12 bases between the two ends. The complete variable domain, with remaining parts taken from reference TRBV5-4 and TRBJ1-2, reads ETGVTQSPTHLIKTRGQQVTLRCSSQSGHNTVSWYQQALGQGPQFIFQYYREEENGRGNFPPRFSGLQFPNYSSELNVNALELDDSALYLCASSLLTGRYGYTFGSGTRLTVV.

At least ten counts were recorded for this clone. The sequenced CDR3 bases are TGCGCCAGCAGCGCAGGCAACCTTGGACTAGCGGGAGTTCGTGAG. This translates into CASSAGNLGLAGVRE. The CDR3 as a whole reads CASSAGNLGLAGVREQFF. The chain has TRBV5-1 and TRBJ2-1; TRBD2 matches 13 bases. The missing CDR3 end, 3 residues past where the read stops, is filled in from the germline J gene. CDR1 and CDR2 from the germline V gene are SGHRS and YFSETQ. The CDR3 extends over 18 amino acids. The junction had 16 bases not matched to a gene; V was cut back by 4 bases and J by 9 bases.

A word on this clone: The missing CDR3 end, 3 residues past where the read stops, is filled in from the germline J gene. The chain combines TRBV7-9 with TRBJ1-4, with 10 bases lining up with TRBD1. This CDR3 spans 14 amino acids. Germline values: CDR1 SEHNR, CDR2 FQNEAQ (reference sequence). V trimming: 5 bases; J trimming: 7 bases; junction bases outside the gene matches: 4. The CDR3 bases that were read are TGTGCCAGCAGCCCCGGGACAGGGGTTGAAAAA. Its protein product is CASSPGTGVEK. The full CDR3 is CASSPGTGVEKLFF.

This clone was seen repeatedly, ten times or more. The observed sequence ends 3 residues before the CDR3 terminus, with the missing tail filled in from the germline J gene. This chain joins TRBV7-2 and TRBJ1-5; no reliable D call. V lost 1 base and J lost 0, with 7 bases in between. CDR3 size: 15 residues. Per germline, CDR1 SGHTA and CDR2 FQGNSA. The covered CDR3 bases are TGTGCCAGCAGCTTAGGGCAGGCTAGCAATCAGCCC. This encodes CASSLGQASNQP. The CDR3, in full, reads CASSLGQASNQPQHF.

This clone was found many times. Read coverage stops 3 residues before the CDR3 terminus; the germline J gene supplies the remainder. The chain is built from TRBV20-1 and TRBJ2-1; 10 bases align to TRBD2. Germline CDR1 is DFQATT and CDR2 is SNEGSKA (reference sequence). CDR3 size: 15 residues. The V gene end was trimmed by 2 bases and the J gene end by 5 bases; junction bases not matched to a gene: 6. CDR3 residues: CSARILAGSNNEQFF. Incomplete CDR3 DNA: TGCAGTGCTAGAATACTAGCGGGGTCTAACAATGAG.